Presented here are 26 T cell receptor beta chains from one specimen sequenced in a study of blood T cell repertoires in COVID-19. The repertoire was sequenced with immunoSEQ multiplex PCR; TCRdb's copy has only in-frame clones and lacks some. The sample lists tens of thousands of clones, approximately 90% occurring once. Sequencing was carried out using PBMCs or T cells enriched from blood (not recorded which). The source of these receptors is a woman aged 45-60 years who had recovered from COVID-19.

The genes are TRBV29-1 and TRBJ2-1, with 7 bases that match TRBD2. V was clipped by 8 bases and J by 2 bases; unmatched bases: 9. There are 14 residues in the CDR3. Per germline, CDR1 SQVTM and CDR2 ANQGSEA. The CDR3 bases are TGCAGCTTTTCCGGGGGACTAACCTACAATGAGCAGTTCTTC. Translated, it gives CSFSGGLTYNEQFF.

This chain joins TRBV2 and TRBJ2-7; TRBD2 might be the D (6 bases). The ends were cut back, 11 bases at V and 4 bases at J, with 12 bases in the middle. This CDR3 contains 11 residues. From germline, CDR1 is SNHLY and CDR2 FYNNEI. CDR3 amino acids: CASQEGYEQYF. The CDR3 DNA is TGTGCCTCCCAGGAGGGATACGAGCAGTACTTC.

The gene calls are TRBV24-1 and TRBJ2-1, with D perhaps TRBD1 (7 bases). The CDR3 covers 12 residues. CDR1 is KGHDR, CDR2 SFDVKD, per germline. V lost 4 bases and J lost 16, with 16 bases in between. The CDR3, as DNA: TGTGCCACCAGTGAGCGGGACAGTCTCACCTTCTTC. Its protein product is CATSERDSLTFF.

The rearrangement links TRBV6-2 or TRBV6-3 to TRBJ2-3; weak D call: TRBD1 (5 bases). Trimming pared 1 base from V and 6 bases from J, leaving 17 bases between. Germline V gives CDR1 MNHEY, CDR2 SVGEGT. The CDR3 is made up of 16 amino acids. The CDR3 is CASSYFTGAPVDTQYF. The CDR3 DNA sequence: TGTGCCAGCAGTTACTTCACTGGGGCCCCCGTTGATACGCAGTATTTT.

The chain joins TRBV5-4 to TRBJ2-7, with TRBD1 matching 7 bases. Trimming took 4 bases from V and 3 from J; bases not matched to a gene: 7. Germline loops: CDR1 SGHNT, CDR2 YYREEE (reference sequence). CDR3 length: 14 amino acids. Here the CDR3 reads CASSLQTGHYEQYF. The CDR3 bases are TGTGCCAGCAGCCTACAGACAGGGCACTACGAGCAGTACTTC.

The chain carries TRBV3-1 (or the pseudogene TRBV3-2) and TRBJ1-5; no reliable D call. This CDR3 has 16 residues. With 3 bases removed from V and 6 bases from J, the gap between germline ends came to 18 bases. Germline-derived CDR1 and CDR2 are LGHDT and YNNKEL (reference sequence). The chain's CDR3 is CASSQSGSWRVQPQHF. CDR3 DNA sequence: TGTGCCAGCAGCCAGTCGGGATCCTGGAGGGTTCAGCCCCAGCATTTT.

J is TRBJ2-4 and V is TRBV4-1; D might be TRBD2 (5 bases). Germline V lookup: CDR1 MGHRA, CDR2 YSYEKL. Trimming shortened V by 2 bases and J by 0 bases, and 8 bases separated the two germline ends. The CDR3 spans 15 residues. CDR3 protein: CASSQLGLAKNIQYF. The CDR3 nucleotides are TGCGCCAGCAGCCAACTCGGACTAGCCAAAAACATTCAGTACTTC.

In its sample, this clone was seen a few times. CDR3 DNA sequence: TGTGCCAGTAGTATAGATTCAGGCCTTAGACAGCCCCAGCATTTT. This encodes CASSIDSGLRQPQHF. The J gene is TRBJ1-5, the V gene TRBV19; no reliable D call. CDR3 length: 15 amino acids. Germline lookup yields CDR1 LNHDA and CDR2 SQIVND (reference sequence). V lost 0 bases to trimming and J lost 7 bases, with 13 bases between them. Drawing the rest from reference TRBV19 and TRBJ1-5, the complete variable domain is DGGITQSPKYLFRKEGQNVTLSCEQNLNHDAMYWYRQDPGQGLRLIYYSQIVNDFQKGDIAEGYSVSREKKESFPLTVTSAQKNPTAFYLCASSIDSGLRQPQHFGDGTRLSIL.

The chain uses TRBV19 and TRBJ2-1; 12 nucleotides align to TRBD2. This CDR3 is built from 17 residues. The V gene's germline CDR1 is LNHDA and CDR2 SQIVND (reference sequence). The junction had 13 bases not matched to a gene; V was cut back by 6 bases and J by 7 bases. The CDR3 sequence: CASSPPRLAGVSNEQFF. The DNA for the CDR3 is TGTGCCAGTAGCCCCCCGAGACTAGCGGGAGTCTCAAATGAGCAGTTCTTC.

The rearrangement links TRBV11-3 to TRBJ1-1, with 9 nucleotides matching TRBD1. The CDR3 runs to 17 residues. Germline values: CDR1 SGHNT, CDR2 YENEEA. The V and J ends lost 4 bases and 1 base, in that order; junction bases with no gene match: 10. CDR3: CASSSPPGQGTNTEAFF. The CDR3 DNA sequence: TGTGCCAGCAGCTCCCCACCCGGACAGGGGACGAACACTGAAGCTTTCTTT.

J is TRBJ1-2 and V is TRBV28, with 7 bases lining up with TRBD1. The CDR3 extends over 18 amino acids. Germline assignment: CDR1 MDHEN and CDR2 SYDVKM. V shed 1 base and J 7 bases; nucleotides not matched to a gene: 18. CDR3 DNA: TGTGCCAGCAGTTTATTAGTCTCCCGGACAGGTGGTCGTCTTGGCTACACCTTC. This translates into CASSLLVSRTGGRLGYTF.

The V and J genes are TRBV6-5 and TRBJ1-3, with TRBD1 as a possible D gene (6 bases). Germline assignment: CDR1 MNHEY and CDR2 SVGAGI. The CDR3 is 15 amino acids. The V and J ends lost 5 bases and 0 bases respectively, with 11 bases between them. CDR3 DNA sequence: TGTGCCAGCAGTCCAGGGGTCGGCTCTGGAAACACCATATATTTT. Residues: CASSPGVGSGNTIYF.

This chain joins TRBV5-1 and TRBJ1-1; TRBD1 aligns across 7 bases. Germline CDR1 and CDR2: SGHRS and YFSETQ. V lost 4 bases and J lost 1; bases outside the gene matches: 4. The length of the CDR3 is 14 residues. In nucleotides, the CDR3 is TGCGCCAGCAGCGCCGGGACAGAGAACACTGAAGCTTTCTTT. It is translated as CASSAGTENTEAFF.

The chain couples TRBV7-3 to TRBJ2-3, with 9 bases matching TRBD1. The CDR3 spans 15 residues. The germline gives CDR1 SGHTA, CDR2 FQGTGA. The trim removed 2 bases at V and 6 bases at J, leaving 6 bases unmatched. The CDR3 spells CASSLATGGSDTQYF. DNA for the CDR3: TGTGCCAGCAGCTTAGCGACAGGGGGTTCGGATACGCAGTATTTT. Full variable domain (outside the CDR3, taken from reference TRBV7-3 and TRBJ2-3): GAGVSQTPSNKVTEKGKYVELRCDPISGHTALYWYRQSLGQGPEFLIYFQGTGAADDSGLPNDRFFAVRPEGSVSTLKIQRTERGDSAVYLCASSLATGGSDTQYFGPGTRLTVL.

The chain uses TRBV24-1 and TRBJ2-1; TRBD2 is a possible D gene (5 bases). This CDR3 contains 17 residues. Germline V gene data show CDR1 as KGHDR and CDR2 as SFDVKD. Trimming took off 0 bases at V and 2 bases at J, with 13 bases between the two ends. The chain's CDR3 is CATSDLGVWRAYNEQFF. The CDR3 DNA follows: TGTGCCACCAGTGATTTGGGTGTTTGGCGGGCCTACAATGAGCAGTTCTTC.

The genes are TRBV6-5 and TRBJ1-2, with D unclear. The CDR3 is made up of 12 amino acids. The germline CDR1 and CDR2 sequences are MNHEY and SVGAGI. The V end lost 6 bases, the J end lost 0 bases, and 5 bases lay between the germline ends. The CDR3 loop is CASRDSNYGYTF. In DNA, the CDR3 is TGTGCCAGCAGGGACTCTAACTATGGCTACACCTTC.

V usage is TRBV11-2 and J usage is TRBJ1-5; maybe TRBD1 (5 bases). This CDR3 comprises 16 residues. Germline V gene lookup returns CDR1 SGHAT and CDR2 FQNNGV. V lost 6 bases and J lost 5, with 20 bases in between. DNA for the CDR3: TGTGCCAGCAGAGCGGGGGACCCAGGGCCCCATCAGCCCCAGCATTTT. As protein: CASRAGDPGPHQPQHF.

This clone was observed once. The J gene is TRBJ1-4, the V gene TRBV19, with 7 bases fitting TRBD1. Germline V gene data show CDR1 as LNHDA and CDR2 as SQIVND (reference sequence). CDR3 size: 17 residues. The V and J ends lost 4 bases and 3 bases, in that order; junction bases with no gene match: 11. The CDR3 protein is CASSNRKGARSNEKLFF. DNA for the CDR3: TGTGCCAGTAGTAATCGTAAGGGGGCCAGGTCTAATGAAAAACTGTTTTTT.

The rearrangement joins TRBV14 to TRBJ2-2; unclear D gene. Germline V CDR1 and CDR2: SGHDN, FVKESK. The CDR3 extends over 13 amino acids. V lost 5 bases and J 7 bases, leaving 11 bases between the germline ends. The CDR3 region is CASSSLRIGELFF. The CDR3 nucleotides read TGTGCCAGCAGCTCCCTAAGAATCGGGGAGCTGTTTTTT.

The J gene is TRBJ1-2, the V gene TRBV28; 8 nucleotides align to TRBD1. Germline CDR1 and CDR2: MDHEN and SYDVKM. Germline trimming cut 6 bases from V and 0 bases from J; bases unmatched to any gene: 6. This CDR3 comprises 15 residues. CDR3 bases: TGTGCCAGCAGCCGTCAACAGGGGGCTAACTATGGCTACACCTTC. Its protein product is CASSRQQGANYGYTF.

The DNA for the CDR3 is TGTGCCAGCAGCCTACAGACTAGCGGGACTTACAATGAGCAGTTCTTC. This encodes CASSLQTSGTYNEQFF. The chain links TRBV7-6 to TRBJ2-1, with 11 bases matching TRBD2. This CDR3 is built from 16 residues. V lost 5 bases and J lost 4; bases outside the gene matches: 7. Per germline, CDR1 SGHVS and CDR2 FNYEAQ. Full variable domain (missing parts from reference TRBV7-6 and TRBJ2-1): GAGVSQSPRYKVTKRGQDVALRCDPISGHVSLYWYRQALGQGPEFLTYFNYEAQQDKSGLPNDRFSAERPEGSISTLTIQRTEQRDSAMYRCASSLQTSGTYNEQFFGPGTRLTVL.

This chain joins TRBV30 and TRBJ1-3; D unclear. CDR3 size: 11 residues. Trimming removed 3 bases from V and 9 bases from J, with 9 bases in between. Germline CDR1 is GTSNPN and CDR2 is SVGIG (reference sequence). CDR3 in amino acids: CAWSKPSTIYF. CDR3 in DNA: TGTGCCTGGAGCAAGCCGAGCACCATATATTTT.

The chain links TRBV29-1 to TRBJ2-1, with 10 bases identical to TRBD2. CDR3 size: 16 residues. Germline CDR1 and CDR2: SQVTM and ANQGSEA. With 4 bases clipped from V and 5 bases from J, the junction kept 11 bases outside the gene matches. For the CDR3, the DNA is TGCAGCGTTGCAAAACGAGGACTAGCGGAAAACAATGAGCAGTTCTTC. Encoded protein: CSVAKRGLAENNEQFF.

This chain links TRBV7-2 with TRBJ1-6; TRBD1 is a possible D gene (5 bases). V was pared by 7 bases and J by 7 bases, with 8 bases between. The germline V gene encodes CDR1 SGHTA and CDR2 FQGNSA. The CDR3 contains 12 residues. CDR3: CASTKGNSPLHF. CDR3 nucleotide sequence: TGTGCCAGCACCAAGGGGAATTCACCCCTCCACTTT.

This chain links TRBV19 with TRBJ2-7, with 7 nucleotides matching TRBD1. The CDR3 sequence is 13 residues long. With 6 bases clipped from V and 4 bases from J, the junction kept 6 bases outside the gene matches. Germline CDR1 reads LNHDA; CDR2 reads SQIVND (reference sequence). The CDR3 is CASSPTGTYEQYF. Here the CDR3 DNA reads TGTGCCAGTAGCCCGACAGGGACGTACGAGCAGTACTTC. The whole variable domain, filled in from reference TRBV19 and TRBJ2-7, reads DGGITQSPKYLFRKEGQNVTLSCEQNLNHDAMYWYRQDPGQGLRLIYYSQIVNDFQKGDIAEGYSVSREKKESFPLTVTSAQKNPTAFYLCASSPTGTYEQYFGPGTRLTVT.

The chain carries TRBV27 and TRBJ2-1, with unresolved D. V gave up 4 bases and J gave up 3 bases, with 13 bases separating them. Germline CDR1 MNHEY, CDR2 SMNVEV (reference sequence). This CDR3 is 15 amino acids long. The CDR3 nucleotides are TGTGCCAGCAGTTCCCCCGGTGGAGACTACAATGAGCAGTTCTTC. Protein: CASSSPGGDYNEQFF.